In its sample, the clone carrying this T cell receptor (beta chain) was seen a few times. The study ran its PCR with 60 Vbeta and 13 Jbeta primers. Methods used by the authors: The authors later counted some 76 million unique TCR beta chains, some 10 million of them shared. The assay was immunoSEQ multiplex PCR, and TCRdb's table has in-frame clones only and misses some. V, J and clone size reflect that table, while D and trimming were determined from the DNA. The sample shows approximately 180,000 clones, approximately 84% of them seen only once. The record originates from a study of cytomegalovirus exposure and HLA in healthy donors. This CDR3 comprises 14 residues. Germline CDR1 reads SEHNR; CDR2 reads FQNEAQ (reference sequence). The V end lost 0 bases, the J end lost 2 bases, and 6 bases lay between the germline ends.

The sequence derives from a girl aged 5-17 years in good health and CMV-seropositive. Sequenced input: PBMCs. The chain joins TRBV7-9 to TRBJ2-3; no firm D call. CDR3 sequence: CASSLAAPTDTQYF. Written as DNA, the CDR3 is TGTGCCAGCAGCTTAGCGGCCCCCACAGATACGCAGTATTTT.